Each of the 18 T cell receptor beta chains below was sequenced from the same sample in a study of human T cells and chemical hapten exposure. Time point denoted: patch test 2, 6 weeks after DPC sensitization. Treatment: therapeutic diphenylcyclopropenone sensitization with weekly scalp DPC. Each CDR3 protein gets one entry after TCRdb re-called the RACE reads with MiXCR. The sample shows 85,000 to 100,000 distinct CDR3 sequences, 9.5% to 11% of them seen only once. Here the sequenced sample was whole blood, taken in connection with sensitization to the hapten diphenylcyclopropenone (DPC). These receptors came from a man between 40 and 49 years old with alopecia areata. Some clones in this sample may be carry-over from other donors' samples.

The V gene is TRBV19, the J gene TRBJ1-3, with a weak D call TRBD1 (5 bases). CDR1 LNHDA and CDR2 SQIVND come from the germline V gene (reference sequence). Between the trimmed V and J ends, which lost 4 bases and 0 bases, there was a span of 13 bases. CDR3 length: 16 residues. CDR3 residues: CASSTGTGSSGNTIYF. CDR3 nucleotide sequence: TGTGCCAGTAGTACCGGGACCGGATCCTCTGGAAACACCATATATTTT.

This clonotype appeared a few times. The chain combines TRBV30 with TRBJ1-2; D gene unclear. The CDR3 length is 13 residues. The V gene's germline CDR1 is GTSNPN and CDR2 SVGIG (reference sequence). The ends were cut back, 0 bases at V and 6 bases at J, with 11 bases in the middle. Here the CDR3 DNA reads TGTGCCTGGAGTGTCTCATACTTGGATGGCTACACCTTC. As protein: CAWSVSYLDGYTF. The complete variable domain, with remaining parts taken from reference TRBV30 and TRBJ1-2, reads SQTIHQWPATLVQPVGSPLSLECTVEGTSNPNLYWYRQAAGRGLQLLFYSVGIGQISSEVPQNLSASRPQDRQFILSSKKLLLSDSGFYLCAWSVSYLDGYTFGSGTRLTVV.

The table lists this clonotype with a few counts. CDR3 in amino acids: CASSGTGVSNTEAFF. The CDR3 coding sequence is TGTGCCAGCAGCGGGACAGGGGTCTCGAACACTGAAGCTTTCTTT. The chain combines TRBV5-5 with TRBJ1-1; 10 bases match TRBD1. Trimming took 4 bases from V and 1 from J; bases not matched to a gene: 4. Germline-derived CDR1 and CDR2 are SGHKS and YYEKEE (reference sequence). This CDR3 has 15 amino acids.

V and J are TRBV7-9 and TRBJ2-7, with TRBD2 as a possible D gene (5 bases). The CDR3 consists of 12 residues. V shed 6 bases and J shed 4 bases, with 10 bases lying between them. From germline, CDR1 is SEHNR and CDR2 FQNEAQ (reference sequence). CDR3 sequence: CASSEGPYEQYV. CDR3 sequence (DNA): TGTGCCAGCAGTGAGGGCCCTTACGAGCAGTACGTC.

This clonotype was seen at least ten times. This chain connects TRBV6-2 or TRBV6-3 to TRBJ2-7; D not certain. From germline, CDR1 is MNHEY and CDR2 SVGEGT. CDR3 size: 11 residues. V lost 5 bases to trimming and J lost 0 bases, with 2 bases between them. CDR3 residues: CASSISYEQYF. The CDR3 bases are TGTGCCAGCAGTATCTCCTACGAGCAGTACTTC.

Many counts were recorded for this clonotype. V usage is TRBV7-8 and J usage is TRBJ2-3; no definite D call. The CDR3 totals 14 residues. V was shortened by 1 base and J by 2 bases, with 7 bases between the two germline ends. Germline V lookup: CDR1 SGHVS, CDR2 FQNEAQ. In DNA form, the CDR3 reads TGTGCCAGCAGCTTAGTGGGATTCACAGATACGCAGTATTTT. Translating it yields CASSLVGFTDTQYF.

This clonotype has ten or more counts. The chain uses TRBV20-1 and TRBJ1-1, with 11 bases that match TRBD1. Per the germline V gene, CDR1 is DFQATT and CDR2 is SNEGSKA (reference sequence). V lost 7 bases to trimming and J lost 5 bases; unmatched junction nucleotides: 9. The CDR3 length is 14 residues. The CDR3 sequence is CSVPLGQGATEAFF. CDR3 in DNA: TGCAGTGTTCCCCTCGGACAGGGGGCAACTGAAGCTTTCTTT.

The V gene is TRBV7-9, the J gene TRBJ2-3; D might be TRBD1 (6 bases). The CDR3 is 14 residues long. The germline V gene has CDR1 SEHNR and CDR2 FQNEAQ (reference sequence). Trimming removed 8 bases from V and 0 bases from J, with 12 bases in between. CDR3 in DNA: TGTGCCAGCGGTGTGGACAGTAGCACAGATACGCAGTATTTT. Translating gives CASGVDSSTDTQYF.

In its sample, this clonotype was seen many times. The V call is TRBV7-9, the J call TRBJ2-3; 10 bases are a match to TRBD2. V shed 8 bases, J shed 5 bases, and the junction held 10 bases outside the gene matches. The CDR3 contains 15 residues. The germline V gene encodes CDR1 SEHNR and CDR2 FQNEAQ (reference sequence). The DNA for the CDR3 is TGTGCCAGCTGCCGGTATCTAGCGGGGGAAGATACGCAGTATTTT. Protein: CASCRYLAGEDTQYF.

This clonotype was detected ten times or more. The V call is TRBV5-5, the J call TRBJ2-7; 8 nucleotides agree with TRBD1. CDR3 length: 16 amino acids. The germline CDR1 and CDR2 sequences are SGHKS and YYEKEE (reference sequence). J was trimmed by 1 base and V by 0 bases; bases with no gene match: 6. The CDR3 loop is CASSLAPDRASYEQYV. CDR3 nucleotide sequence: TGTGCCAGCAGCTTGGCCCCGGACAGGGCTTCCTACGAGCAGTACGTC.

The J gene is TRBJ2-4, the V gene TRBV5-6, with D perhaps given as TRBD1 or TRBD2 (5 bases each). Germline V gene sequence: CDR1 SGHDT, CDR2 YYEEEE. V was trimmed by 2 bases and J by 1 base, leaving 10 bases between them. This CDR3 spans 15 amino acids. This CDR3 is CASSFVRDAKNIQYF. In DNA form, the CDR3 reads TGTGCCAGCAGCTTTGTGAGGGACGCCAAAAACATTCAGTACTTC.

The chain recombines TRBV28 with TRBJ1-4; no firm D call. This CDR3 has 14 residues. V shed 2 bases and J shed 4 bases, with 8 bases lying between them. Germline CDR1 and CDR2: MDHEN and SYDVKM. The CDR3 here is CASSLAGVNEKLFF. The CDR3 DNA follows: TGTGCCAGCAGTTTAGCCGGGGTTAATGAAAAACTGTTTTTT.

This clonotype was counted at least ten times. This chain links TRBV12-3 or TRBV12-4 with TRBJ2-5; D could derive from TRBD1 or TRBD2 (6 bases each). The CDR3 spans 13 residues. V was pared by 6 bases and J by 7 bases, with 15 bases between. CDR3 amino acids: CASSRGLGGTQYF. CDR3 nucleotide sequence: TGTGCCAGCAGCCGGGGGCTCGGGGGGACCCAGTACTTC.

Here the CDR3 reads CASSQGGAQNTEAFF. The CDR3 DNA reads as TGTGCCAGCAGCCAAGGTGGCGCCCAGAACACTGAAGCTTTCTTT. The J gene is TRBJ1-1, the V gene TRBV3-1; no firm D call. The length of the CDR3 is 15 residues. Trimming took 1 base from V and 1 from J, leaving 10 bases between them. Germline V gene sequence: CDR1 LGHDT, CDR2 YNNKEL (reference sequence).

The rearrangement links TRBV29-1 to TRBJ2-1; 14 bases map to TRBD2. The V segment lost 6 bases and the J segment 4 bases; nucleotides outside the gene matches: 14. Germline CDR1 and CDR2: SQVTM and ANQGSEA. The CDR3 has 18 residues. The CDR3 reads CSVSRTSGRIAPYNEQFF. The CDR3 bases are TGCAGCGTCAGTAGGACTAGCGGGAGGATTGCCCCTTACAATGAGCAGTTCTTC.

The gene calls are TRBV20-1 and TRBJ2-7, with 7 bases fitting TRBD2. Germline CDR1 reads DFQATT; CDR2 reads SNEGSKA (reference sequence). The CDR3 extends over 14 amino acids. V was clipped by 6 bases and J by 2 bases; unmatched bases: 10. CDR3 nucleotides: TGCAGTGCCAATCCCGGGGGGTACACCTACGAGCAGTACTTC. The encoded protein is CSANPGGYTYEQYF.

There are a few counts of this clonotype. This rearrangement joins TRBV7-9 to TRBJ2-7; TRBD1 aligns across 7 bases. The CDR3 is 14 amino acids. Trimming removed 3 bases from V and 3 bases from J; junction bases left unmatched: 5. Germline V gives CDR1 SEHNR, CDR2 FQNEAQ (reference sequence). CDR3: CASSFSGTDYEQYV. CDR3 coding DNA: TGTGCCAGCAGCTTTTCCGGGACAGACTACGAGCAGTACGTC.

The chain combines TRBV12-3 or TRBV12-4 with TRBJ2-1; 11 bases match TRBD1. The CDR3 has 14 amino acids. V lost 6 bases and J lost 7; bases outside the gene matches: 5. The DNA of the CDR3 is TGTGCCAGCAGCCGCCGGGACAGGGGGAATGAGCAGTTCTTC. It translates to CASSRRDRGNEQFF.